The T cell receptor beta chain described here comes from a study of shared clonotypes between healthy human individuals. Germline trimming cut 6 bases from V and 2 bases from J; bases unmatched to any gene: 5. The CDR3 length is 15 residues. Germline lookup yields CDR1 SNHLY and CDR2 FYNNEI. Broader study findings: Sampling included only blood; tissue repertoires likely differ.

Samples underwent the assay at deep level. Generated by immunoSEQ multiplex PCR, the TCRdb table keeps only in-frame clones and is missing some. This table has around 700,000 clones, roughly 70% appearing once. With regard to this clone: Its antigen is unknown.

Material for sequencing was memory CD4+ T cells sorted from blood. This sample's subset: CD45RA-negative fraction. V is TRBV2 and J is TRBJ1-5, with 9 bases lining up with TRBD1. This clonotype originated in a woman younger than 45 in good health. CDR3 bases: TGTGCCAGCAGGGGCAGGACAGGGGGCAATCAGCCCCAGCATTTT. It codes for CASRGRTGGNQPQHF.